One TCR beta chain is described in this entry. Its target is not known. Sequenced by immunoSEQ multiplex PCR; TCRdb stores in-frame clones only, minus some. The sample carries some 30,000 clones, about nine tenths recorded once. The entry originates in a study of T cells in localized non-small cell lung cancer. Study observations and caveats: Uninvolved nearby lung showed the greatest T cell clonality, exceeding that found in tumor.

The CDR3 is 13 amino acids. V lost 4 bases, J lost 7 bases, and 14 bases lay in between. Per germline, CDR1 SGHRS and CDR2 YFSETQ. Specimen: peripheral blood, collected before any cancer treatment. The clonotype was recovered from a male donor older than 55 with stage III lung adenocarcinoma. V usage is TRBV5-1 and J usage is TRBJ1-1, with a possible D match to TRBD1 (6 bases). The CDR3 loop is CASSREQGHEAFF. CDR3 in DNA: TGCGCCAGCAGCCGGGAACAGGGACATGAAGCTTTCTTT.